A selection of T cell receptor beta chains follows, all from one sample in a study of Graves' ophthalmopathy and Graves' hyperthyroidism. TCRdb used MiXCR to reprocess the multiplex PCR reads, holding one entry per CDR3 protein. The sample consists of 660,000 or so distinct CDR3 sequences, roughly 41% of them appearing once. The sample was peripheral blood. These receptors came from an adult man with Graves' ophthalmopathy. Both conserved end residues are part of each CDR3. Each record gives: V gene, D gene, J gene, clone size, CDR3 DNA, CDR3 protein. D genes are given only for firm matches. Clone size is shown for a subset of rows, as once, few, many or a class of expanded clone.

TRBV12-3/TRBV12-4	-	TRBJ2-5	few	TGTGCCAGCAGTTTAGCGTTGGCTAGCGCGACCCAGTACTTC	CASSLALASATQYF
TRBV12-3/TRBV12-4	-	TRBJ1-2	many	TGTGCCAGCAGTTTCGGCAGTTTCGACGGCTACACCTTC	CASSFGSFDGYTF
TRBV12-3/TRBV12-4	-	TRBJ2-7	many	TGTGCCAGCAGTTGGGGAGTCTCCTACGAGCAGTACTTC	CASSWGVSYEQYF
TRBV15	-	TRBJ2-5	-	TGTGCCACCAGCAGAGATCGCCTCGATAGGGAGACCCAGTACTTC	CATSRDRLDRETQYF
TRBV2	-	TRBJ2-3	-	TGTGCCAGCAGGGACCGGGGACCTCTGAATACGCAGTATTTT	CASRDRGPLNTQYF
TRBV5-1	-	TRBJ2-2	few	TGCGCCAGCAGCTTGGCGGCGAGCTTAGACACCGGGGAGCTGTTTTTT	CASSLAASLDTGELFF
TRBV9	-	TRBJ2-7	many	TGTGCCAGCAGCCCCCGGGGTAGCGTCACCTACGAGCAGTACTTC	CASSPRGSVTYEQYF
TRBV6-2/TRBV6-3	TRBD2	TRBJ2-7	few	TGTGCCAGCAGTTACTTTCCTAGCGGACCCTACGAGCAGTACTTC	CASSYFPSGPYEQYF
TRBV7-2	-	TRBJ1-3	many	TGTGCCAGCAGCTTAGCCGGGGGCTCTGGAAACACCATATATTTT	CASSLAGGSGNTIYF
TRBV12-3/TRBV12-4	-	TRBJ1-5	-	TGTGCCAGCAGTTCAGGGTATGATCAGCCCCAGCATTTT	CASSSGYDQPQHF